The clone carrying this T cell receptor (beta chain) appeared many times. UMI-labeled 5' RACE generated the TCR beta libraries. TCRdb re-analysed the 5' RACE reads in MiXCR, keeping a single row per CDR3 protein. The data contain about 7,900 distinct CDR3 sequences, 3.9% of them seen just once; the ten biggest clones take up about two fifths. The data were taken from a study of human CD8 memory T cell subsets. The CDR3 spans 15 residues. Between the trimmed V and J ends, which lost 4 bases and 2 bases, there was a span of 15 bases. Germline assignment: CDR1 MDHEN and CDR2 SYDVKM. This TCR derives from a human donor in good health. The rearrangement uses TRBV28 and TRBJ2-7; D might be TRBD2 (5 bases). Sequenced sample: CD8+ T cells from PBMCs. The chain's CDR3 is CASSSGLVETYEQYF. As DNA, the CDR3 is TGTGCCAGCAGTTCCGGACTGGTTGAGACCTACGAGCAGTACTTC.